Listed here are 30 T cell receptor beta chains from one sample, sequenced in a study of blood T cell repertoires in COVID-19. TCRdb's copy holds only in-frame clones and misses some; the assay was immunoSEQ multiplex PCR. The sample holds some 200,000 clones, around 85% seen once. Input material: PBMCs or T cells enriched from blood (not recorded which). These TCRs come from a woman aged 45-60 years in a cohort exposed to, infected with or recovered from COVID-19 (not recorded which).

The V gene is TRBV27, the J gene TRBJ1-5, with 10 bases lining up with TRBD1. Trimming at V came to 0 bases and at J to 4 bases, leaving 6 bases not matched to a gene. Looked up from germline, CDR1 is MNHEY and CDR2 is SMNVEV (reference sequence). The CDR3 spans 17 residues. The CDR3 bases are TGTGCCAGCAGTTTATCCCATGGACAGGGGGGGAATCAGCCCCAGCATTTT. It yields the protein CASSLSHGQGGNQPQHF.

J is TRBJ2-2 and V is TRBV18; tentative D call: TRBD2 (6 bases). This CDR3 has 16 amino acids. The germline CDR1 and CDR2 sequences are KGHSH and LQKENI. The ends were cut back, 5 bases at V and 6 bases at J, with 19 bases in the middle. The CDR3 bases are TGTGCCAGCTCATCGACTAGAACTTACAACGCCGGGGAGCTGTTTTTT. This encodes CASSSTRTYNAGELFF.

The chain has TRBV11-1 and TRBJ2-7; TRBD1 is a possible D gene (5 bases). V was shortened by 4 bases and J by 6 bases, with 22 bases between the two germline ends. Germline V gene data show CDR1 as SGHAT and CDR2 as FQDESV (reference sequence). The length of the CDR3 is 16 residues. The chain's CDR3 is CASSYPGQGALAEQYF. The CDR3 bases are TGTGCCAGCAGCTACCCTGGGCAGGGTGCCTTGGCCGAGCAGTACTTC.

V usage is TRBV7-9 and J usage is TRBJ2-7; TRBD2 aligns across 12 bases. Germline V gives CDR1 SEHNR, CDR2 FQNEAQ (reference sequence). V lost 1 base and J lost 4; bases outside the gene matches: 5. This CDR3 is 16 amino acids long. For the CDR3, the DNA is TGTGCCAGCAGCTTAGGTACTAGCGGGGGGACATACGAGCAGTACTTC. Encoded protein: CASSLGTSGGTYEQYF.

The rearrangement links TRBV28 to TRBJ1-5; the D is unclear. The germline V and J ends were trimmed by 3 bases and 2 bases, with 17 bases remaining between them. Germline V lookup: CDR1 MDHEN, CDR2 SYDVKM. CDR3 length: 17 amino acids. Here the CDR3 reads CASSLKFGVLGNQPQHF. CDR3 coding DNA: TGTGCCAGCAGTTTGAAATTCGGGGTATTAGGCAATCAGCCCCAGCATTTT. The full variable domain, completed using reference TRBV28 and TRBJ1-5, is DVKVTQSSRYLVKRTGEKVFLECVQDMDHENMFWYRQDPGLGLRLIYFSYDVKMKEKGDIPEGYSVSREKKERFSLILESASTNQTSMYLCASSLKFGVLGNQPQHFGDGTRLSIL.

The rearrangement links TRBV4-3 to TRBJ2-5; 14 bases match TRBD2. Germline lookup yields CDR1 LGHNA and CDR2 YSLEER. The CDR3 spans 17 residues. The V segment lost 0 bases and the J segment 5 bases; nucleotides outside the gene matches: 5. In DNA, the CDR3 is TGCGCCAGCAGCCAAGATGGGACTAGCGGGGGTAGGGAGACCCAGTACTTC. Amino acid sequence: CASSQDGTSGGRETQYF.

The V and J genes are TRBV7-8 and TRBJ1-5; D is perhaps TRBD1 (6 bases). V was cut by 5 bases and J by 0 bases, with 23 bases left in between. CDR1 is SGHVS and CDR2 is FQNEAQ in the germline V gene. The CDR3 is 19 amino acids. CDR3 sequence: CASSLLFMDRLYSNQPQHF. The CDR3 DNA is TGTGCCAGCAGCCTCCTATTTATGGACAGATTATATAGCAATCAGCCCCAGCATTTT.

The chain has TRBV7-3 and TRBJ2-3; D uncertain. V shed 0 bases and J shed 6 bases, with 7 bases lying between them. The CDR3 totals 13 residues. The germline CDR1 and CDR2 sequences are SGHTA and FQGTGA. The CDR3 coding sequence is TGTGCCAGCAGCTTAACTTCCCTGGATACGCAGTATTTT. Its translation is CASSLTSLDTQYF.

This rearrangement joins TRBV13 to TRBJ2-7; TRBD1 is a possible D gene (6 bases). CDR3 size: 15 residues. From germline, CDR1 is PRHDT and CDR2 FYEKMQ (reference sequence). Trimming left V 4 bases short and J 2 bases short, with 15 bases between. The CDR3 sequence: CASSSPGAPTYEQYF. The DNA of the CDR3 is TGTGCCAGCAGCTCACCAGGGGCCCCAACCTACGAGCAGTACTTC.

The chain has TRBV7-2 and TRBJ1-4; 8 nucleotides align to TRBD1. This CDR3 is 16 amino acids long. The junction had 12 bases not matched to a gene; V was cut back by 1 base and J by 11 bases. In germline, CDR1 is SGHTA, CDR2 FQGNSA. The CDR3: CASSLGGGQGAGKLFF. In nucleotides, the CDR3 is TGTGCCAGCAGCTTAGGAGGGGGGCAGGGGGCGGGTAAACTGTTTTTT.

The CDR3 spells CASSLVGTHGYEQYF. CDR3 bases: TGTGCCAGCAGCTTGGTCGGGACACACGGTTACGAGCAGTACTTC. The V and J genes are TRBV5-8 and TRBJ2-7, with D perhaps TRBD1 (6 bases). Trimming took off 0 bases at V and 4 bases at J, with 14 bases between the two ends. This CDR3 has 15 amino acids. Germline assignment: CDR1 SGHTS and CDR2 YDEGEE.

The genes are TRBV7-3 and TRBJ2-1; 8 positions match TRBD2. Per the germline V gene, CDR1 is SGHTA and CDR2 is FQGTGA. The trim removed 2 bases at V and 6 bases at J, leaving 6 bases unmatched. This CDR3 has 15 amino acids. In DNA form, the CDR3 reads TGTGCCAGCAGCTTAGGGTCGCGGGGGGTCAATGAGCAGTTCTTC. This translates into CASSLGSRGVNEQFF.

This clone appeared a single time. This sequence joins TRBV3-1 (or the pseudogene TRBV3-2) and TRBJ1-6; 7 positions agree with TRBD1. V was clipped by 0 bases and J by 4 bases; unmatched bases: 6. The germline V gene encodes CDR1 LGHDT and CDR2 YNNKEL (reference sequence). There are 17 residues in the CDR3. Written as DNA, the CDR3 is TGTGCCAGCAGCCAAGATCTGACAGGGACTTATAATTCACCCCTCCACTTT. It encodes CASSQDLTGTYNSPLHF.

The chain recombines TRBV5-1 with TRBJ2-2; 10 nucleotides line up with TRBD1. The junction had 4 bases not matched to a gene; V was cut back by 4 bases and J by 4 bases. Germline V gene lookup returns CDR1 SGHRS and CDR2 YFSETQ. The CDR3 totals 15 residues. Here the CDR3 DNA reads TGCGCCAGCAGCCCCAGGACAGGGGGCACCGGGGAGCTGTTTTTT. This encodes CASSPRTGGTGELFF.

This chain joins TRBV11-2 and TRBJ2-7; 9 positions match TRBD2. Trimming at V came to 8 bases and at J to 4 bases, leaving 12 bases not matched to a gene. CDR1 is SGHAT and CDR2 is FQNNGV in the germline V gene. This CDR3 has 15 residues. The CDR3 region has the DNA TGTGCCAGCTCCCCGGCCGGCGGGGGGGCTTACGAGCAGTACTTC. Amino acids: CASSPAGGGAYEQYF.

Here the CDR3 reads CASSLPREEAFF. As DNA, the CDR3 is TGCGCCAGCAGCTTGCCCCGGGAGGAAGCTTTCTTT. The V and J genes are TRBV5-1 and TRBJ1-1; D gene unclear. Trimming pared 1 base from V and 8 bases from J, leaving 9 bases between. Germline V gene sequence: CDR1 SGHRS, CDR2 YFSETQ. CDR3 size: 12 residues.

The chain uses TRBV4-3 and TRBJ2-3; 8 bases agree with TRBD2. This CDR3 is built from 17 residues. Unmatched junction bases numbered 11, after V lost 0 bases and J lost 6 bases. The V gene's germline CDR1 is LGHNA and CDR2 YSLEER. Here the CDR3 reads CASSQDLSPSGWDTQYF. The CDR3 DNA sequence: TGCGCCAGCAGCCAAGATCTTAGTCCTAGCGGGTGGGATACGCAGTATTTT.

The chain is built from TRBV5-1 and TRBJ1-1; D is unresolved. The germline V gene has CDR1 SGHRS and CDR2 YFSETQ. Trimming took 5 bases from V and 1 from J, leaving 9 bases between them. The CDR3 sequence is 13 residues long. The CDR3: CASSKDSNTEAFF. For the CDR3, the DNA is TGCGCCAGCAGTAAAGACTCGAACACTGAAGCTTTCTTT.

The V gene is TRBV4-3, the J gene TRBJ1-1, with a possible D match to TRBD1 (5 bases). Germline V gives CDR1 LGHNA, CDR2 YSLEER. The CDR3 contains 13 residues. Trimming took off 0 bases at V and 7 bases at J, with 9 bases between the two ends. CDR3 nucleotide sequence: TGCGCCAGCAGCCAAGATCGAAGGGGTGAAGCTTTCTTT. Translating gives CASSQDRRGEAFF.

This clone was recorded only once. The V and J genes are TRBV29-1 and TRBJ1-5; D is unresolved. The V end lost 4 bases, the J end lost 2 bases, and 6 bases lay between the germline ends. The germline gives CDR1 SQVTM, CDR2 ANQGSEA. CDR3 size: 12 residues. The CDR3 region is CSVGGGNQPQHF. CDR3 bases: TGCAGCGTTGGCGGGGGCAATCAGCCCCAGCATTTT.

The rearrangement uses TRBV5-8 and TRBJ2-3, with a tentative D call TRBD2 (6 bases). Between the trimmed V and J ends, which lost 0 bases and 10 bases, there was a span of 15 bases. CDR1 and CDR2 (germline): SGHTS, YDEGEE. This CDR3 contains 14 residues. Written as DNA, the CDR3 is TGTGCCAGCAGCTTGGAAATTTGGGGGGAGGCGCAGTATTTT. Residues: CASSLEIWGEAQYF.

This chain joins TRBV7-2 and TRBJ2-7, with 8 positions matching TRBD1. CDR1 SGHTA and CDR2 FQGNSA come from the germline V gene. Trimming at V came to 5 bases and at J to 4 bases, leaving 10 bases not matched to a gene. This CDR3 comprises 15 residues. CDR3 protein: CASSLHPGQEYEQYF. CDR3 coding DNA: TGTGCCAGCAGCCTCCACCCGGGACAGGAGTACGAGCAGTACTTC.

V and J are TRBV6-2 or TRBV6-3 and TRBJ1-6; D gene unclear. Per the germline V gene, CDR1 is MNHEY and CDR2 is SVGEGT. V was cut by 2 bases and J by 0 bases, with 8 bases left in between. This CDR3 region has 16 residues. The DNA of the CDR3 is TGTGCCAGCAGTTACCTGGCTCGCTCCTATAATTCACCCCTCCACTTT. Translation gives CASSYLARSYNSPLHF.

The V call is TRBV20-1, the J call TRBJ1-1, with D possibly TRBD1 on 6 matching bases. The germline CDR1 and CDR2 sequences are DFQATT and SNEGSKA (reference sequence). This CDR3 has 11 residues. Between the trimmed V and J ends, which lost 6 bases and 5 bases, there was a span of 10 bases. The CDR3 DNA sequence: TGCAGTGCGAGGCAGGGGACTGAAGCTTTCTTT. Its protein product is CSARQGTEAFF.

The CDR3 DNA is TGCGCCAGCAGCCAATTAGGACAGCTTAAGCAGTACTTC. Its protein is CASSQLGQLKQYF. J is TRBJ2-7 and V is TRBV4-1, with D possibly being TRBD1 (6 bases). Trimming took off 2 bases at V and 8 bases at J, with 13 bases between the two ends. The CDR3 totals 13 residues. Per the germline V gene, CDR1 is MGHRA and CDR2 is YSYEKL.

The chain is built from TRBV5-1 and TRBJ1-5; the D is unclear. Germline V gene data show CDR1 as SGHRS and CDR2 as YFSETQ. Trimming removed 2 bases at V and 6 bases at J, with 15 bases between. This CDR3 contains 15 residues. The CDR3 DNA is TGCGCCAGCAGCTTACGGGGAGTGGTGGGTCAGCCCCAGCATTTT. Its protein product is CASSLRGVVGQPQHF. The full variable domain, completed using reference TRBV5-1 and TRBJ1-5, is KAGVTQTPRYLIKTRGQQVTLSCSPISGHRSVSWYQQTPGQGLQFLFEYFSETQRNKGNFPGRFSGRQFSNSRSEMNVSTLELGDSALYLCASSLRGVVGQPQHFGDGTRLSIL.

The chain couples TRBV5-1 to TRBJ1-1; tentative D call: TRBD1 (5 bases). The germline V gene has CDR1 SGHRS and CDR2 YFSETQ. V was trimmed by 0 bases and J by 3 bases, leaving 15 bases between them. The CDR3 has 16 residues. The CDR3 DNA follows: TGCGCCAGCAGCTTGGCCGCGGGGCTGGGGGACACTGAAGCTTTCTTT. It specifies CASSLAAGLGDTEAFF.

V usage is TRBV18 and J usage is TRBJ1-5; TRBD1 might be the D (6 bases). This CDR3 region has 15 residues. The germline V and J ends were trimmed by 1 base and 4 bases, with 11 bases remaining between them. Germline CDR1 reads KGHSH; CDR2 reads LQKENI. CDR3 nucleotides: TGTGCCAGCTCACCACAGGGGGTGAAGAATCAGCCCCAGCATTTT. Encoded protein: CASSPQGVKNQPQHF.

This chain uses TRBV3-1 (or the pseudogene TRBV3-2) with TRBJ1-2; TRBD1 matches at 7 bases. Germline V gene sequence: CDR1 LGHDT, CDR2 YNNKEL (reference sequence). This CDR3 region has 14 residues. Germline trimming cut 3 bases from V and 5 bases from J; bases unmatched to any gene: 6. The CDR3 spells CASSHQNRGYGYTF. In DNA, the CDR3 is TGTGCCAGCAGCCACCAAAACAGGGGTTATGGCTACACCTTC.

For the CDR3, the DNA is TGTGCCAGTAAAATACAGGGGATCAGTGGTGAGCAGTTCTTC. The encoded protein is CASKIQGISGEQFF. The chain employs TRBV2 and TRBJ2-1, with 7 bases aligning to TRBD1. The CDR3 length is 14 residues. Germline V gene data show CDR1 as SNHLY and CDR2 as FYNNEI. V was clipped by 9 bases and J by 9 bases; unmatched bases: 14.